These 30 T cell receptor beta chains share one sample of origin, sequenced in a study of shared clonotypes between healthy human individuals. Sequencing was performed with immunoSEQ multiplex PCR; in TCRdb, only in-frame clones are kept and a portion is missing. The sample yields about 2.3 million clones, approximately 90% seen once. The sequencing sample was made of naive CD4+ T cells from PBMCs. Subset defined: CD45RA+ positively selected. Every receptor here comes from a man younger than 30 in good health. Some clones in this sample may be carry-over from other donors' samples.

Only one count was recorded for this clone. The chain employs TRBV7-9 and TRBJ1-4; D perhaps matches TRBD1 (5 bases). Germline V gene data show CDR1 as SEHNR and CDR2 as FQNEAQ (reference sequence). The V gene lost 11 bases and the J gene lost 0 bases, with 16 bases spanning the gap. This CDR3 contains 15 residues. Here the CDR3 DNA reads TGTGCCGGCTCGGGACGGCAGGCAACTAATGAAAAACTGTTTTTT. Translated, it gives CAGSGRQATNEKLFF.

The chain joins TRBV21-1 to TRBJ2-7. TRBV21-1 is a recognized pseudogene. This CDR3 contains 18 residues. CDR3 in DNA: TGTGCCAGCAGCAAAGAAGGAACGAACCAATTCTCATTCTACGAGCAGTACTTC. Its translation: CASSKEGTNQFSFYEQYF.

The rearrangement links TRBV7-9 to TRBJ1-3; D may be TRBD1 (5 bases). Germline CDR1 reads SEHNR; CDR2 reads FQNEAQ (reference sequence). The V and J ends lost 0 bases and 0 bases respectively, with 15 bases between them. CDR3 length: 18 amino acids. The CDR3 region is CASSLARATLFSGNTIYF. The CDR3 nucleotides read TGTGCCAGCAGCTTAGCCAGGGCCACTCTCTTCTCTGGAAACACCATATATTTT.

Details on this clone: The same CDR3 also results from other DNA sequences found in this sample. The gene calls are TRBV4-3 and TRBJ2-3; D call uncertain. The CDR3 spans 14 residues. In germline, CDR1 is LGHNA, CDR2 YSLEER. The V and J ends lost 1 base and 1 base respectively, with 6 bases between them. DNA for the CDR3: TGCGCCAGCAGCCAAGGAGCCCGCACAGATACGCAGTATTTT. Its translation: CASSQGARTDTQYF.

The chain links TRBV19 to TRBJ2-1; the D is unclear. Germline assignment: CDR1 LNHDA and CDR2 SQIVND (reference sequence). CDR3 length: 16 residues. V lost 0 bases and J 0 bases, leaving 9 bases between the germline ends. The CDR3, as DNA: TGTGCCAGTAGTATAGAAGCAGACCACTCCTACAATGAGCAGTTCTTC. The encoded protein is CASSIEADHSYNEQFF.

The count of this clone is one. Here the CDR3 reads CASSSRVWGARGYTF. The CDR3 DNA is TGTGCCAGCAGCTCGAGGGTCTGGGGGGCTCGGGGCTACACCTTC. The J gene is TRBJ1-2, the V gene TRBV5-8; D is perhaps TRBD1 (6 bases). Per the germline V gene, CDR1 is SGHTS and CDR2 is YDEGEE. Trimming left V 3 bases short and J 8 bases short, with 20 bases between. The CDR3 is 15 amino acids.

With regard to this clone: This sample also contains other DNA sequences that code for the same CDR3. The chain links TRBV28 to TRBJ1-2; no clear D gene. CDR1 is MDHEN, CDR2 SYDVKM, per germline. Trimming left V 2 bases short and J 1 base short, with 5 bases between. CDR3 size: 13 residues. The CDR3 protein is CASSLRGNYGYTF. For the CDR3, the DNA is TGTGCCAGCAGTTTACGGGGTAACTATGGCTACACCTTC.

Only a few counts were recorded for this clone. J is TRBJ1-1 and V is TRBV4-1; D remains unclear. V was shortened by 6 bases and J by 4 bases, with 18 bases between the two germline ends. Germline loops: CDR1 MGHRA, CDR2 YSYEKL. The CDR3 contains 15 residues. The CDR3 DNA follows: TGCGCCAGCAGACCCCAGGCTACCATCGGCACTGAAGCTTTCTTT. This encodes CASRPQATIGTEAFF.

Details on this clone: In the same sample, other DNA sequences code for this CDR3. The CDR3 sequence is CASSLGRGNEKLFF. In DNA, the CDR3 is TGCGCCAGCAGCTTGGGCAGGGGAAATGAAAAACTGTTTTTT. The rearrangement links TRBV5-1 to TRBJ1-4, with D possibly being TRBD1 (6 bases). The V and J ends lost 0 bases and 5 bases respectively, with 8 bases between them. The germline V gene has CDR1 SGHRS and CDR2 YFSETQ. This CDR3 comprises 14 residues.

The chain uses TRBV5-1 and TRBJ2-3, with 11 bases identical to TRBD1. CDR1 SGHRS and CDR2 YFSETQ come from the germline V gene. J gave up 4 bases and V 4 bases, and 5 bases lay outside the gene matches. This CDR3 spans 15 amino acids. The DNA for the CDR3 is TGCGCCAGCAGCACCGGACAGGGGGCGCCAGATACGCAGTATTTT. Translation gives CASSTGQGAPDTQYF.

The chain links TRBV5-4 to TRBJ2-3, with D tentatively TRBD1 or TRBD2 (5 bases each). This CDR3 comprises 13 residues. Germline CDR1 SGHNT, CDR2 YYREEE (reference sequence). Between the trimmed V and J ends, which lost 4 bases and 3 bases, there was a span of 9 bases. In DNA, the CDR3 is TGTGCCAGCAGCACGGGACCTACAGATACGCAGTATTTT. It translates to CASSTGPTDTQYF.

Remarks on this clone: Other DNA sequences in this sample translate to the same CDR3. The chain recombines TRBV18 with TRBJ1-4, with D possibly being TRBD1 (5 bases). V was cut by 0 bases and J by 7 bases, with 6 bases left in between. This CDR3 comprises 13 residues. CDR1 is KGHSH and CDR2 is LQKENI in the germline V gene. CDR3 loop: CASSPPQGEKLFF. The CDR3 DNA is TGTGCCAGCTCACCACCTCAGGGTGAAAAACTGTTTTTT.

This rearrangement joins TRBV21-1 to TRBJ2-7; the table's D call TRBD2 went unverified against the DNA. TRBV21-1 is classified as a pseudogene. This CDR3 is built from 15 residues. CDR3 protein: CASSKVSGFSYEQYF. The DNA for the CDR3 is TGTGCCAGCAGCAAAGTCTCGGGGTTCTCCTACGAGCAGTACTTC.

In nucleotides, the CDR3 is TGTGCCGGGACAGATCTCTCGAATTCACCCCTCCACTTT. Translating gives CAGTDLSNSPLHF. The genes are TRBV7-9 and TRBJ1-6, with 7 bases aligning to TRBD1. Germline V CDR1 and CDR2: SEHNR, FQNEAQ (reference sequence). The CDR3 spans 13 residues. Trimming removed 11 bases from V and 7 bases from J; junction bases left unmatched: 8.

The chain employs TRBV11-2 and TRBJ2-7; tentative D call: TRBD2 (6 bases). Per the germline V gene, CDR1 is SGHAT and CDR2 is FQNNGV. Deletions cut 7 bases from V and 7 bases from J, with 17 bases between. This CDR3 has 13 residues. CDR3: CASTPYAGSEQYF. CDR3 DNA: TGTGCCAGCACCCCTTACGCGGGGTCGGAGCAGTACTTC.

The rearrangement uses TRBV28 and TRBJ1-5; possibly TRBD1 for D (6 bases). The germline gives CDR1 MDHEN, CDR2 SYDVKM. The CDR3 length is 16 residues. V was pared by 4 bases and J by 2 bases, with 15 bases between. As DNA, the CDR3 is TGTGCCAGCAGTTCGGGACAATTGAGGGGCAATCAGCCCCAGCATTTT. Encoded protein: CASSSGQLRGNQPQHF.

The chain employs TRBV6-4 and TRBJ1-1; possibly TRBD1 for D (5 bases). Trimming cost V 3 bases and J 5 bases, with 13 bases left between them. This CDR3 has 14 amino acids. Germline CDR1 MRHNA, CDR2 SNTAGT. In DNA, the CDR3 is TGTGCCAGCAGTGAGGGACCCTGGGGAACTGAAGCTTTCTTT. Its protein is CASSEGPWGTEAFF.

V gene TRBV7-3 combines with J gene TRBJ2-7, with TRBD2 matching 16 bases. Germline CDR1 is SGHTA and CDR2 is FQGTGA. The trim removed 3 bases at V and 4 bases at J, leaving 12 bases unmatched. The CDR3 is 19 amino acids. DNA for the CDR3: TGTGCCAGCAGCTTCCTACCGGGACTAGCGGGAGGGCCAGGGTACGAGCAGTACTTC. Translation: CASSFLPGLAGGPGYEQYF. Full variable domain (rest looked up from reference TRBV7-3 and TRBJ2-7): GAGVSQTPSNKVTEKGKYVELRCDPISGHTALYWYRQSLGQGPEFLIYFQGTGAADDSGLPNDRFFAVRPEGSVSTLKIQRTERGDSAVYLCASSFLPGLAGGPGYEQYFGPGTRLTVT.

The chain links TRBV19 to TRBJ1-5; 7 bases map to TRBD1. The V gene end was trimmed by 5 bases and the J gene end by 3 bases; junction bases not matched to a gene: 10. The length of the CDR3 is 16 residues. CDR1 is LNHDA, CDR2 SQIVND, per germline (reference sequence). The CDR3 nucleotides read TGTGCCAGTAGTCCAAGGACAGGCGCCTACAATCAGCCCCAGCATTTT. Protein sequence: CASSPRTGAYNQPQHF.

The gene calls are TRBV7-9 and TRBJ2-2, with D perhaps TRBD1 (6 bases). V was clipped by 5 bases and J by 4 bases, with 14 bases between them. This CDR3 is 15 amino acids long. The V gene's germline CDR1 is SEHNR and CDR2 FQNEAQ (reference sequence). This CDR3 reads CASSRNRVGTGELFF. Written as DNA, the CDR3 is TGTGCCAGCAGCCGAAACAGGGTCGGCACCGGGGAGCTGTTTTTT. Filled out from reference TRBV7-9 and TRBJ2-2, the complete variable domain reads DTGVSQNPRHKITKRGQNVTFRCDPISEHNRLYWYRQTLGQGPEFLTYFQNEAQLEKSRLLSDRFSAERPKGSFSTLEIQRTEQGDSAMYLCASSRNRVGTGELFFGEGSRLTVL.

This chain joins TRBV29-1 and TRBJ1-2, with 9 bases aligning to TRBD1. Germline CDR1 reads SQVTM; CDR2 reads ANQGSEA. The CDR3 runs 12 residues. The V and J ends lost 8 bases and 7 bases, in that order; junction bases with no gene match: 8. In DNA form, the CDR3 reads TGCAGCATCGGACAGGGGTCCGTTGGCTACACCTTC. This codes for CSIGQGSVGYTF. The variable domain in full, with the rest retrieved from reference TRBV29-1 and TRBJ1-2, is SAVISQKPSRDICQRGTSLTIQCQVDSQVTMMFWYRQQPGQSLTLIATANQGSEATYESGFVIDKFPISRPNLTFSTLTVSNMSPEDSSIYLCSIGQGSVGYTFGSGTRLTVV.

V is TRBV5-1 and J is TRBJ2-2; 10 bases align to TRBD1. J gave up 6 bases and V 7 bases, and 12 bases lay outside the gene matches. The germline V gene has CDR1 SGHRS and CDR2 YFSETQ. CDR3 length: 16 amino acids. The CDR3 reads CASAHQGQGVAGELFF. The DNA for the CDR3 is TGCGCCAGCGCACACCAAGGACAGGGGGTCGCCGGGGAGCTGTTTTTT. Drawing the rest from reference TRBV5-1 and TRBJ2-2, the complete variable domain is KAGVTQTPRYLIKTRGQQVTLSCSPISGHRSVSWYQQTPGQGLQFLFEYFSETQRNKGNFPGRFSGRQFSNSRSEMNVSTLELGDSALYLCASAHQGQGVAGELFFGEGSRLTVL.

This clone was detected only once. The DNA of the CDR3 is TGCGCCAGCAGCCAGGTTTCCAGCGGGGGACGATTTGAGCAGTTCTTC. Amino acid sequence: CASSQVSSGGRFEQFF. This chain connects TRBV4-1 to TRBJ2-1, with TRBD2 matching over 8 bases. CDR1 and CDR2 from the germline V gene are MGHRA and YSYEKL. The CDR3 is 16 amino acids. With 3 bases clipped from V and 9 bases from J, the junction kept 13 bases outside the gene matches.

The chain recombines TRBV29-1 with TRBJ2-7; 7 bases are shared with TRBD1. The germline CDR1 and CDR2 sequences are SQVTM and ANQGSEA. The CDR3 contains 13 residues. The ends lost 4 bases at V and 2 bases at J; junction bases unmatched: 5. The DNA for the CDR3 is TGCAGCGTTGTGCCCGGGACAGCCTACGAGCAGTACTTC. Its translation: CSVVPGTAYEQYF.

This chain joins TRBV27 and TRBJ2-3; 8 positions match TRBD2. Germline V gene data show CDR1 as MNHEY and CDR2 as SMNVEV (reference sequence). The CDR3 covers 16 residues. J lost 0 bases, V lost 2 bases, and 4 bases had no gene match. The CDR3 bases are TGTGCCAGCAGTTTAGAACTAGCGGCTAGCACAGATACGCAGTATTTT. Its translation: CASSLELAASTDTQYF.

For this clone: The conserved phenylalanine or tryptophan is not found at the CDR3 terminus, so this likely reflects a read error. No DNA is shown, since the ends of the CDR3 on it are uncertain; the CDR3 is the one TCRdb lists. The rearrangement joins TRBV14 to TRBJ2-3. Germline V gene sequence: CDR1 SGHDN, CDR2 FVKESK. The length of the CDR3 is 13 amino acids, counting both ends. CDR3 sequence reads: CASSQDSTRDGVV.

The genes are TRBV28 and TRBJ2-1; the D gene is possibly TRBD2 (5 bases). There are 13 residues in the CDR3. The germline V and J ends were trimmed by 7 bases and 4 bases, with 11 bases remaining between them. Per the germline V gene, CDR1 is MDHEN and CDR2 is SYDVKM. DNA for the CDR3: TGTGCCAGCATGGCCGGAGGTTACAATGAGCAGTTCTTC. This translates into CASMAGGYNEQFF.

The chain joins TRBV18 to TRBJ2-5; D gene ambiguous. Germline V lookup: CDR1 KGHSH, CDR2 LQKENI. V was pared by 3 bases and J by 2 bases, with 13 bases between. The CDR3 runs to 15 residues. DNA for the CDR3: TGTGCCAGCTCACCCCTCGAAGGAGCACAAGAGACCCAGTACTTC. This encodes CASSPLEGAQETQYF.

The chain employs TRBV7-2 and TRBJ2-7; 9 nucleotides line up with TRBD2. Germline V CDR1 and CDR2: SGHTA, FQGNSA. This CDR3 has 16 amino acids. After removal of 5 bases from V and 7 bases from J, the junction contained 15 bases not matched to a gene. The DNA of the CDR3 is TGTGCCAGCAGCCTTGGGTCGACTAGCGGTCCGCGGGAGCAGTACTTC. It is translated as CASSLGSTSGPREQYF.

The rearrangement links TRBV6-1 to TRBJ2-7; 10 bases are a match to TRBD2. The V gene end was trimmed by 3 bases and the J gene end by 4 bases; junction bases not matched to a gene: 6. Looked up from germline, CDR1 is MNHNS and CDR2 is SASEGT. CDR3 length equals 15 residues. In nucleotides, the CDR3 is TGTGCCAGCAGTGACAGCGGGAGGGCCAGGTACGAGCAGTACTTC. Protein: CASSDSGRARYEQYF.